This TCR beta chain was documented in a study of patients and donors after allogeneic stem cell transplantation. Germline V gene lookup returns CDR1 SNHLY and CDR2 FYNNEI. This CDR3 has 16 residues. The V gene lost 5 bases and the J gene lost 14 bases, with 28 bases spanning the gap. TCRdb redid the calling of the RT-PCR reads with MiXCR, one entry per CDR3 protein. The sample lists 70,000 to 75,000 distinct CDR3 sequences, 26% occurring once. The TCR sequence derives from a human donor who was either an allogeneic HSCT recipient or a stem cell or donor lymphocyte infusion donor (not recorded which). It is not recorded whose cells these are; they may come from a transplant donor. The gene calls are TRBV2 and TRBJ2-1; possibly TRBD2 for D (6 bases). Material: blood, either unsorted or a sorted T cell fraction (not recorded which). CDR3 sequence (DNA): TGTGCCAGCAGTCAAAATCGGGTGGAAGGCGGGAAAAAGGAGTTCTTC. Translating it yields CASSQNRVEGGKKEFF.